This T cell receptor beta chain was captured in a study of T cell responses to AZD1222 COVID-19 vaccine. Study-wide points: In the spike-specific TCR repertoire, nearly half reportedly target unmutated variant regions.

Data came from immunoSEQ multiplex PCR; TCRdb stores just in-frame clones and leaves some out. The repertoire has 14,000 or so clones, about four fifths of them found once; the top ten carry about two fifths. J gave up 7 bases and V 6 bases, and 11 bases lay outside the gene matches. Per germline, CDR1 MDHEN and CDR2 SYDVKM. There are 16 residues in the CDR3. On this clone itself: Its antigen is undetermined.

The receptor was derived from an adult who received the AZD1222 COVID-19 vaccine. Sequencing was performed on peripheral blood, taken 28 days after the second AZD1222 dose. The gene calls are TRBV28 and TRBJ2-7, with 14 bases aligning to TRBD2. The CDR3 loop reads CASRGTGLAGVMEQYF. Written as DNA, the CDR3 is TGTGCCAGCAGGGGGACGGGACTAGCGGGAGTTATGGAGCAGTACTTC.